What follows describes a single TCR beta chain. The antigen is not known. The data derive from a study of cytomegalovirus exposure and HLA in healthy donors. CDR1 and CDR2 from the germline V gene are SQVTM and ANQGSEA. The ends were cut back, 4 bases at V and 1 base at J, with 16 bases in the middle. The CDR3 is 15 residues long. The study, taken as a whole, reports: Relative to equally common others, HLA-associated TCR beta chains showed greater clonal expansion in a later analysis. By a later analysis, the bulk of CMV-associated TCR beta chains appeared HLA-restricted. 16,951 TCR beta sequences were associated with HLA alleles at 0.05 false discovery rate in a later analysis. The classifier was said to identify cytomegalovirus status with high specificity and sensitivity.

In the PCR, 60 Vbeta and 13 Jbeta primers were used. Measured with immunoSEQ multiplex PCR; TCRdb has only the in-frame clones, and not every one. Seen here are about 170,000 clones, roughly 78% observed once, and the top ten hold about 7%. The sample consisted of PBMCs. The gene calls are TRBV29-1 and TRBJ1-1, with a possible D match to TRBD1 (6 bases). The receptor was isolated from a man aged 35 to 55 in good health and CMV-seropositive. CDR3 loop: CSVGGGTSSNTEAFF. DNA of the CDR3: TGCAGCGTTGGGGGGGGCACTTCTTCGAACACTGAAGCTTTCTTT.